The 6 T cell receptor beta chains below were found in one sample sequenced in a study of T cell repertoires in cytomegalovirus infection. TCRdb recomputed calls from the reads with MiXCR, one row per CDR3 protein. Of approximately 290,000 distinct CDR3 sequences in the sample, more than 20% were seen once. The material sequenced was PBMCs. The receptors come from a human donor in good health (CMV status not recorded). Some clones in this sample may be carry-over from other donors' samples.

Only a few counts were recorded for this clonotype. This chain connects TRBV28 to TRBJ2-5; D might be TRBD2 (5 bases). The CDR3 has 14 amino acids. V was trimmed by 7 bases and J by 3 bases, leaving 15 bases between them. Germline CDR1 MDHEN, CDR2 SYDVKM. The DNA for the CDR3 is TGTGCCAGCACCTTACTAGGAGCCAAAGAGACCCAGTACTTC. This encodes CASTLLGAKETQYF. Drawing the rest from reference TRBV28 and TRBJ2-5, the complete variable domain is DVKVTQSSRYLVKRTGEKVFLECVQDMDHENMFWYRQDPGLGLRLIYFSYDVKMKEKGDIPEGYSVSREKKERFSLILESASTNQTSMYLCASTLLGAKETQYFGPGTRLLVL.

This clonotype was counted between two and nine times. V gene TRBV28 combines with J gene TRBJ2-3; D gene ambiguous. Trimming took off 2 bases at V and 10 bases at J, with 13 bases between the two ends. Germline-derived CDR1 and CDR2 are MDHEN and SYDVKM. This CDR3 has 13 residues. CDR3 sequence reads: CASSLRVATAQYF. CDR3 nucleotide sequence: TGTGCCAGCAGTTTACGAGTTGCTACGGCGCAGTATTTT.

There are many counts of this clonotype. J is TRBJ2-1 and V is TRBV7-2, with 7 bases identical to TRBD1. This CDR3 has 16 residues. The V and J ends lost 5 bases and 7 bases, in that order; junction bases with no gene match: 14. The germline CDR1 and CDR2 sequences are SGHTA and FQGNSA. For the CDR3, the DNA is TGTGCCAGCAGCCCCACCTCGACAGGGACGGGGAATGAGCAGTTCTTC. Translation gives CASSPTSTGTGNEQFF.

The V and J genes are TRBV6-5 and TRBJ2-3; unclear D gene. Germline assignment: CDR1 MNHEY and CDR2 SVGAGI. The V and J ends lost 2 bases and 2 bases respectively, with 8 bases between them. The CDR3 covers 14 residues. CDR3: CASSYVGNTDTQYF. In DNA form, the CDR3 reads TGTGCCAGCAGTTACGTGGGGAACACAGATACGCAGTATTTT.

A few counts support this clonotype. The chain employs TRBV15 and TRBJ2-2, with D unresolved. The CDR3 spans 13 residues. Germline lookup yields CDR1 LNHNV and CDR2 YYDKDF (reference sequence). V lost 1 base, J lost 4 bases, and 4 bases lay in between. DNA of the CDR3: TGTGCCACCAGCAGAGGGGGCACCGGGGAGCTGTTTTTT. It is translated as CATSRGGTGELFF.

This clonotype was counted many times. The rearrangement joins TRBV28 to TRBJ2-5, with D perhaps given as TRBD1 or TRBD2 (6 bases each). Trimming shortened V by 8 bases and J by 2 bases, and 15 bases separated the two germline ends. Germline CDR1 MDHEN, CDR2 SYDVKM. The CDR3 is 14 amino acids. The CDR3 is CASGEWGAQETQYF. In DNA form, the CDR3 reads TGTGCCAGCGGAGAGTGGGGGGCACAAGAGACCCAGTACTTC. The full variable domain, its missing parts supplied by reference TRBV28 and TRBJ2-5, is DVKVTQSSRYLVKRTGEKVFLECVQDMDHENMFWYRQDPGLGLRLIYFSYDVKMKEKGDIPEGYSVSREKKERFSLILESASTNQTSMYLCASGEWGAQETQYFGPGTRLLVL.